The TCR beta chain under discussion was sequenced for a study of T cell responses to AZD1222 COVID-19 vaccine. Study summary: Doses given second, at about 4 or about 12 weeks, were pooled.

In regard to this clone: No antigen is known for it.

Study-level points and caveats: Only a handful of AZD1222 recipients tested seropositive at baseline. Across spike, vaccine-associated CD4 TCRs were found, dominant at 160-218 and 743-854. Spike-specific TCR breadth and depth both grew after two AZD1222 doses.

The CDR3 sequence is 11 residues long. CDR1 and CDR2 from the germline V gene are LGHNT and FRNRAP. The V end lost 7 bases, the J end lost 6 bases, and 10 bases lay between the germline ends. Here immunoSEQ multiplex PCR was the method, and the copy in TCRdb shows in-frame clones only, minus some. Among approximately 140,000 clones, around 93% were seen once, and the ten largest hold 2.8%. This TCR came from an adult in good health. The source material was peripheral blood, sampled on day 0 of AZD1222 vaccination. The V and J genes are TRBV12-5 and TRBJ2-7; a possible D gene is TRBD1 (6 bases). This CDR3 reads CASVLGGEQYF. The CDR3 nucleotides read TGTGCTAGTGTCCTAGGGGGCGAGCAGTACTTC.